This TCR beta chain comes out of a study of blood T cell repertoires in COVID-19. Study information: The analysed material was cDNA or gDNA that came from T cells, B-cell-depleted T cells, or PBMCs.

Per germline, CDR1 WNHNN and CDR2 SYGVQD (reference sequence). The CDR3 sequence is 13 residues long. V was pared by 6 bases and J by 1 base, with 2 bases of the junction left unmatched. Methods used by the authors: Amplified reference gene primers provided the basis for estimating nucleated cell counts. Method: immunoSEQ multiplex PCR; TCRdb's copy keeps in-frame clones and lacks some. From that table come the V and J calls and clone size; the DNA was used to work out D and trimming. The top ten clones hold roughly 6.2% of a sample with around 100,000 clones, about 75% of them seen once. The receptor's source is an elderly man with acute or convalescent COVID-19. The sequenced sample consisted of peripheral blood. J is TRBJ1-1 and V is TRBV10-1; 7 nucleotides agree with TRBD1. This chain's CDR3 is CASRGQPNTEAFF. As DNA, the CDR3 is TGCGCCAGCAGGGGACAGCCGAACACTGAAGCTTTCTTT.